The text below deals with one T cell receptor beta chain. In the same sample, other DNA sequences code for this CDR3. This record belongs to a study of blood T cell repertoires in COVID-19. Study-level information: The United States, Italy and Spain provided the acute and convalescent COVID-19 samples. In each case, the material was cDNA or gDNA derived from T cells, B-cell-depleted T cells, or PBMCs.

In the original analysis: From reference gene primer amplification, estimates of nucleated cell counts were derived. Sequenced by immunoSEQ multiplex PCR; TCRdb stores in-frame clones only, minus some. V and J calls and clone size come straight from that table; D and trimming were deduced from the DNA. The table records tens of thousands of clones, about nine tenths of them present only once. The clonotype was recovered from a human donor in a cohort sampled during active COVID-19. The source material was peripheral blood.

The CDR3 loop reads CASSLSQGYEQYF. DNA of the CDR3: TGTGCCAGCAGTTTATCCCAGGGTTACGAGCAGTACTTC. V usage is TRBV28 and J usage is TRBJ2-7; D may be TRBD1 (5 bases). The CDR3 is 13 residues long. Germline V CDR1 and CDR2: MDHEN, SYDVKM. With 1 base removed from V and 4 bases from J, the gap between germline ends came to 8 bases.